The next 22 T cell receptor beta chains were all read from a single sample in a study of blood T cell repertoires in COVID-19. Data came from immunoSEQ multiplex PCR; TCRdb stores just in-frame clones and leaves some out. This table holds around 180,000 clones, around 87% found once. The sequenced sample consisted of peripheral blood. These receptors were taken from a young woman with active or convalescent COVID-19.

This clone occurred a few times. The chain carries TRBV15 and TRBJ2-2; D is perhaps TRBD2 (5 bases). The CDR3 is 16 amino acids. The germline CDR1 and CDR2 sequences are LNHNV and YYDKDF (reference sequence). V was cut by 5 bases and J by 5 bases, with 18 bases left in between. The DNA of the CDR3 is TGTGCCACCAGCCCGGGAACGGGGTTTCGGACCGGGGAGCTGTTTTTT. Residues: CATSPGTGFRTGELFF.

The chain carries TRBV28 and TRBJ1-2, with a possible D match to TRBD1 (6 bases). Germline V gives CDR1 MDHEN, CDR2 SYDVKM. Trimming removed 2 bases from V and 8 bases from J, with 30 bases in between. The CDR3 contains 19 residues. CDR3 sequence reads: CASSLNPFALRTDHDGYTF. Written as DNA, the CDR3 is TGTGCCAGCAGTTTAAATCCCTTTGCTCTTCGGACAGACCATGACGGCTACACCTTC.

The rearrangement uses TRBV5-1 and TRBJ2-5; 11 nucleotides match TRBD1. The CDR3 runs to 14 residues. The germline CDR1 and CDR2 sequences are SGHRS and YFSETQ. The J segment lost 5 bases and the V segment lost 4 bases, leaving 4 bases of the junction unmatched. The CDR3 protein is CASSPGTGGETQYF. In DNA form, the CDR3 reads TGCGCCAGCAGCCCCGGGACAGGGGGGGAGACCCAGTACTTC.

The rearrangement uses TRBV7-2 and TRBJ2-2; D is ambiguous. V gave up 1 base and J gave up 5 bases, with 5 bases separating them. The CDR3 has 13 amino acids. CDR1 SGHTA and CDR2 FQGNSA come from the germline V gene. The CDR3 DNA reads as TGTGCCAGCAGCTTAGGCGGAACCGGGGAGCTGTTTTTT. Its protein is CASSLGGTGELFF.

The chain links TRBV5-1 to TRBJ1-2, with D unclear. The CDR3 length is 13 residues. Per germline, CDR1 SGHRS and CDR2 YFSETQ. V was trimmed by 2 bases and J by 3 bases, leaving 8 bases between them. The CDR3 sequence: CASSFERDYGYTF. The CDR3 DNA reads TGCGCCAGCAGCTTTGAGCGGGACTATGGCTACACCTTC.

The chain recombines TRBV27 with TRBJ1-5, with D uncertain. This CDR3 comprises 15 residues. V lost 5 bases and J lost 1, with 12 bases in between. Germline lookup yields CDR1 MNHEY and CDR2 SMNVEV (reference sequence). Here the CDR3 reads CASSPRRSSNQPQHF. The CDR3, as DNA: TGTGCCAGCAGTCCCCGTAGATCAAGCAATCAGCCCCAGCATTTT.

The count of this clone is one. The chain is built from TRBV2 and TRBJ2-2; no clear D. The CDR3 runs to 14 residues. Germline V lookup: CDR1 SNHLY, CDR2 FYNNEI. V was cut by 6 bases and J by 0 bases, with 8 bases left in between. CDR3 in DNA: TGTGCCAGCAGACTGGCGGCGAACACCGGGGAGCTGTTTTTT. The encoded protein is CASRLAANTGELFF.

The chain has TRBV9 and TRBJ2-3; 11 bases align to TRBD2. The ends lost 0 bases at V and 5 bases at J; junction bases unmatched: 8. Germline CDR1 is SGDLS and CDR2 is YYNGEE. The CDR3 length is 17 residues. CDR3 protein: CASSVGLAGGIIDTQYF. In DNA form, the CDR3 reads TGTGCCAGCAGCGTAGGGTTAGCGGGGGGGATAATAGATACGCAGTATTTT. The complete variable domain, with remaining parts taken from reference TRBV9 and TRBJ2-3, reads DSGVTQTPKHLITATGQRVTLRCSPRSGDLSVYWYQQSLDQGLQFLIQYYNGEERAKGNILERFSAQQFPDLHSELNLSSLELGDSALYFCASSVGLAGGIIDTQYFGPGTRLTVL.

The CDR3 sequence is CASSRLSGGADTEAFF. The CDR3 coding sequence is TGTGCCAGTAGTAGACTCTCTGGGGGGGCCGACACTGAAGCTTTCTTT. The V and J genes are TRBV19 and TRBJ1-1, with a weak D call TRBD1 (6 bases). This CDR3 region has 16 residues. Per germline, CDR1 LNHDA and CDR2 SQIVND (reference sequence). Trimming stripped 4 bases from V and 3 bases from J, with 18 bases between.

The V and J genes are TRBV5-1 and TRBJ2-1; D is perhaps TRBD1 (7 bases). The CDR3 totals 15 residues. CDR1 is SGHRS, CDR2 YFSETQ, per germline. V lost 1 base to trimming and J lost 5 bases, with 13 bases between them. This chain's CDR3 is CASSLSGGYNNEQFF. The CDR3 nucleotides read TGCGCCAGCAGCTTGTCAGGGGGGTATAACAATGAGCAGTTCTTC. Complete variable domain (other parts from reference TRBV5-1 and TRBJ2-1): KAGVTQTPRYLIKTRGQQVTLSCSPISGHRSVSWYQQTPGQGLQFLFEYFSETQRNKGNFPGRFSGRQFSNSRSEMNVSTLELGDSALYLCASSLSGGYNNEQFFGPGTRLTVL.

This sequence joins TRBV6-2 or TRBV6-3 and TRBJ2-2; 12 bases line up with TRBD2. This CDR3 region has 17 residues. Germline V gene lookup returns CDR1 MNHEY and CDR2 SVGEGT. The trim removed 5 bases at V and 4 bases at J, leaving 8 bases unmatched. In DNA form, the CDR3 reads TGTGCCAGCAGTAATCTAGCGGGAGGGCCTGGCACCGGGGAGCTGTTTTTT. Translation gives CASSNLAGGPGTGELFF.

In nucleotides, the CDR3 is TGTGCCAGCAGCTTAGGCCCGGGCTGGACTGGGGTTAACTATGGCTACACCTTC. It specifies CASSLGPGWTGVNYGYTF. The V call is TRBV7-2, the J call TRBJ1-2; D ambiguous. Germline assignment: CDR1 SGHTA and CDR2 FQGNSA. The CDR3 has 18 residues. V was shortened by 1 base and J by 1 base, with 19 bases between the two germline ends.

The genes are TRBV6-5 and TRBJ1-1; 7 nucleotides match TRBD1. CDR1 and CDR2 (germline): MNHEY, SVGAGI. Germline trimming cut 8 bases from V and 1 base from J; bases unmatched to any gene: 10. The CDR3 runs to 15 residues. This CDR3 is CASLDAGTENTEAFF. In nucleotides, the CDR3 is TGTGCCAGCCTAGACGCCGGGACAGAGAACACTGAAGCTTTCTTT.

The V gene is TRBV2, the J gene TRBJ2-7; TRBD2 might be the D (6 bases). The CDR3 covers 13 residues. CDR1 is SNHLY and CDR2 is FYNNEI in the germline V gene. The V gene lost 6 bases and the J gene lost 4 bases, with 13 bases spanning the gap. DNA for the CDR3: TGTGCCAGCAGAACGGAAGGGAGGTACGAGCAGTACTTC. It is translated as CASRTEGRYEQYF.

This chain connects TRBV19 to TRBJ2-7; no clear D gene. Trimming stripped 3 bases from V and 2 bases from J, with 8 bases between. This CDR3 region has 13 residues. Germline values: CDR1 LNHDA, CDR2 SQIVND (reference sequence). CDR3 sequence: CASSIGGAYEQYF. In DNA form, the CDR3 reads TGTGCCAGTAGTATTGGCGGTGCCTACGAGCAGTACTTC.

The chain joins TRBV5-4 to TRBJ2-5; TRBD1 is a possible D gene (6 bases). CDR3 length: 17 residues. Per germline, CDR1 SGHNT and CDR2 YYREEE (reference sequence). V was trimmed by 2 bases and J by 5 bases, leaving 22 bases between them. CDR3 region: CASSFWGLRGFGETQYF. In nucleotides, the CDR3 is TGTGCCAGCAGCTTCTGGGGGCTACGGGGTTTCGGGGAGACCCAGTACTTC. The full variable domain, completed using reference TRBV5-4 and TRBJ2-5, is ETGVTQSPTHLIKTRGQQVTLRCSSQSGHNTVSWYQQALGQGPQFIFQYYREEENGRGNFPPRFSGLQFPNYSSELNVNALELDDSALYLCASSFWGLRGFGETQYFGPGTRLLVL.

This clone was seen only once. The chain couples TRBV5-1 to TRBJ1-4; tentative D call: TRBD1 (5 bases). Germline V gene sequence: CDR1 SGHRS, CDR2 YFSETQ. The V end lost 4 bases, the J end lost 8 bases, and 18 bases lay between the germline ends. The CDR3 sequence is 15 residues long. CDR3 sequence: CASSTLGGAGEKLFF. The CDR3 DNA reads as TGCGCCAGCAGCACACTTGGGGGTGCGGGGGAAAAACTGTTTTTT.

The V and J genes are TRBV7-9 and TRBJ1-2, with 7 positions matching TRBD1. V lost 8 bases and J lost 4; bases outside the gene matches: 10. The germline V gene encodes CDR1 SEHNR and CDR2 FQNEAQ (reference sequence). The CDR3 has 14 amino acids. The CDR3 nucleotides read TGTGCCAGCGCCCCAGGGGGTCTGGGCTATGGCTACACCTTC. This encodes CASAPGGLGYGYTF.

The V call is TRBV5-4, the J call TRBJ2-5; TRBD2 matches at 8 bases. The V and J ends lost 4 bases and 5 bases, in that order; junction bases with no gene match: 7. The CDR3 runs 14 residues. Germline V gene lookup returns CDR1 SGHNT and CDR2 YYREEE (reference sequence). The CDR3 here is CASSLSRGGETQYF. The CDR3 nucleotides read TGTGCCAGCAGCCTATCCCGGGGGGGGGAGACCCAGTACTTC.

The genes are TRBV6-5 and TRBJ1-5; D gene uncertain. Deletions cut 2 bases from V and 7 bases from J, with 9 bases between. CDR1 is MNHEY, CDR2 SVGAGI, per germline. The CDR3 is made up of 13 amino acids. This CDR3 reads CASSYGPNQPQHF. The CDR3 nucleotides are TGTGCCAGCAGTTACGGGCCAAACCAGCCCCAGCATTTT.

The V and J genes are TRBV7-9 and TRBJ1-2; 7 nucleotides align to TRBD1. This CDR3 is built from 14 residues. Trimming at V came to 5 bases and at J to 3 bases, leaving 6 bases not matched to a gene. Germline V CDR1 and CDR2: SEHNR, FQNEAQ (reference sequence). The CDR3 DNA reads TGTGCCAGCAGCCCCCGGGACAGCGACTATGGCTACACCTTC. This encodes CASSPRDSDYGYTF.

The genes are TRBV11-3 and TRBJ2-7; no clear D gene. From germline, CDR1 is SGHNT and CDR2 YENEEA. The CDR3 contains 13 residues. The germline V and J ends were trimmed by 5 bases and 1 base, with 9 bases remaining between them. The CDR3 region has the DNA TGTGCCAGCAGCCGAGGTTTGTCCTACGAGCAGTACTTC. It specifies CASSRGLSYEQYF.